This T cell receptor (beta chain) was captured in a study of T cell repertoires in cytomegalovirus infection. This CDR3 contains 15 residues. Germline CDR1 LNHDA, CDR2 SQIVND (reference sequence). V dropped 5 bases and J dropped 5 bases, with 13 bases sitting between them. TCRdb re-called the reads through MiXCR, storing one row per CDR3 protein. This sample has roughly 500,000 distinct CDR3 sequences; approximately 15% occur once, and the top ten carry approximately 24%. In this sample, this clonotype turned up many times. The sequenced material came from CD8+ T cells from PBMCs. This sequence originates from a human donor in good health (CMV status not recorded). Some clones in this sample may be carry-over from other donors' samples. V is TRBV19 and J is TRBJ1-6, with D perhaps TRBD1 (5 bases). The CDR3: CASSPRDRHNSPLHF. The DNA of the CDR3 is TGTGCCAGTAGTCCCCGGGACCGACATAATTCACCCCTCCACTTT.